These T cell receptor beta chains were read from a single sample in a study of read filtering for tumor transcriptome and immune sequencing. TCRdb re-derived calls from the reads in MiXCR, one entry per CDR3 protein. The data show tens of thousands of distinct CDR3 sequences, with 15% to 25% seen just once and about 14% held by the top ten. Sequences were obtained from a population of CD138-negative cells sorted from bone marrow. The receptors derive from a donor aged 40 or over with multiple myeloma. Each CDR3 is given with its conserved first and last residue. D genes are given only for firm matches. The listing skips clone size in some rows; elsewhere it reads once, few, many or a size class.

V	J	D	size	DNA	CDR3
TRBV15	TRBJ2-5	TRBD1	many	TGTGCCACCAGCAGAGATCTGAGCACAGGGGGACAGACCCAGTACTTC	CATSRDLSTGGQTQYF
TRBV7-2	TRBJ2-3	.	many	TGTGCCAGCAGCTTCGGGCTAACCTTACGAGATACGCAGTATTTT	CASSFGLTLRDTQYF
TRBV11-1	TRBJ2-1	TRBD2	many	TGTGCCAGCAGCCCTGGGACTAGCGGACCCAATGAGCAGTTCTTC	CASSPGTSGPNEQFF
TRBV20-1	TRBJ1-1	TRBD1	few	TGCAGTGCTAGGGGGGACAGGGGATCCACTGAAGCTTTCTTT	CSARGDRGSTEAFF
TRBV28	TRBJ2-1	TRBD1	many	TGTGCCAGCAGTTTGGCCCAAGGACAGGTCAGGGGCAATGAGCAGTTCTTC	CASSLAQGQVRGNEQFF
TRBV29-1	TRBJ2-3	.	many	TGCAGCGTTGTCGCCCAAGTACGCACAGATACGCAGTATTTT	CSVVAQVRTDTQYF
TRBV11-3	TRBJ2-3	TRBD2	.	TGTGCCAGCAGCTTAGACACCCCTTTTAGCGGGGGGGCCACAGATACGCAGTATTTT	CASSLDTPFSGGATDTQYF
TRBV20-1	TRBJ1-5	.	many	TGCAGTGCTAGAGATTTCGGAGGGTTGAGCAATCAGCCCCAGCATTTT	CSARDFGGLSNQPQHF
TRBV20-1	TRBJ1-6	TRBD1	many	TGCAGTGCGGATCAAGACAGGGAGGGATCACCCCTCCACTTT	CSADQDREGSPLHF
TRBV19	TRBJ2-1	.	many	TGTGCCAGTAGTCGACTGGGGGTTTCCTACAATGAGCAGTTCTTC	CASSRLGVSYNEQFF
TRBV3-1	TRBJ1-2	TRBD1	.	TGTGCCAGCAGCCAGACAGGGTTCTATGGCTACACCTTC	CASSQTGFYGYTF
TRBV5-1	TRBJ2-1	TRBD2	few	TGCGCCAGCAGCTCCGGGACTAGCTGGGTGGATGAGCAGTTCTTC	CASSSGTSWVDEQFF
TRBV3-1	TRBJ2-7	.	many	TGTGCCAGCGGCACCTACGAGCAGTACTTC	CASGTYEQYF
TRBV4-1	TRBJ2-1	.	many	TGTGCCAGCAGCCAAGATCTGCCTGAGCAGTTCTTC	CASSQDLPEQFF
TRBV29-1	TRBJ2-7	.	many	TGCAGCGTGGGGCTTGGGGGCACCTACGAGCAGTACTTC	CSVGLGGTYEQYF
TRBV12-3/TRBV12-4	TRBJ2-6	.	many	TGTGCCAGTCTTCCCTTCGGACGTGGGGGCTCTGGGGCCAACGTCCTGACTTTC	CASLPFGRGGSGANVLTF
TRBV27	TRBJ1-1	.	.	TGTGCCAGCCGCTCGGGACCTCTGAACACTGAAGCTTTCTTT	CASRSGPLNTEAFF
TRBV10-3	TRBJ2-6	.	.	TGTGCCATCCGTGGGTTCTCTGGGGCCAACGTCCTGACTTTC	CAIRGFSGANVLTF
TRBV3-1	TRBJ2-5	TRBD1	many	TGTGCCAGCAGCGTCGGGACAGACGAGACCCAGTACTTC	CASSVGTDETQYF
TRBV5-1	TRBJ2-2	TRBD2	.	TGCGCCAGCAGCTGGGGGACTATACTAACCGGGGAGCTGTTTTTT	CASSWGTILTGELFF
TRBV5-1	TRBJ1-4	.	many	TGCGCCAGCAGCTTGATGTTGGGGGATGAAAAACTGTTTTTT	CASSLMLGDEKLFF
TRBV20-1	TRBJ2-7	TRBD2	few	TGCAGTCTCAGGAGGGCTAGCGGGAGGGTTAGCTCCTACGAGCAGTACTTC	CSLRRASGRVSSYEQYF
TRBV7-9	TRBJ2-3	.	many	TGTGCCAGCTCCGCCGGGGAGTGGGGGGGCACAGATACGCAGTATTTT	CASSAGEWGGTDTQYF
TRBV19	TRBJ2-2	.	many	TGTGCCAGTAGTACCGACCCACCAGGAAATCCCGGGGAGCTGTTTTTT	CASSTDPPGNPGELFF
TRBV28	TRBJ1-5	.	.	TGTGCCAGCAGCTCGACGATCCTAGGGGGTGTTTATAGCAATCAGCCCCAGCATTTT	CASSSTILGGVYSNQPQHF
TRBV5-4	TRBJ2-5	TRBD2	.	TGTGCCAGCAGCCGCCCCCGTTTGGCGGGAGCCAGGGAGACCCAGTACTTC	CASSRPRLAGARETQYF
TRBV12-3/TRBV12-4	TRBJ1-1	.	.	TGTGCCAGCAGATCAGGTGAATTCCCCCCGAACACTGAAGCTTTCTTT	CASRSGEFPPNTEAFF
TRBV11-2	TRBJ1-2	.	.	TGTGCCAGCAGCTTAAATAACGCCGGGGCCGGAGATGGCTACACCTTC	CASSLNNAGAGDGYTF
TRBV6-2/TRBV6-3	TRBJ1-2	.	many	TGTGCCAGCAGTTACCGGACTGGCTATGGCTACACCTTC	CASSYRTGYGYTF
TRBV20-1	TRBJ1-1	.	few	TGCAGTGCCTTGGACCCCACCCTCCCGGGGAAAAACACTGAAGCTTTCTTT	CSALDPTLPGKNTEAFF
TRBV11-2	TRBJ2-3	.	.	TGTGCCAGCAGCCAGGGGGGCTCAAATACGCAGTATTTT	CASSQGGSNTQYF
TRBV7-9	TRBJ2-1	.	many	TGTGCCATCCCGGAGGTAGGGTCCTACAATGAGCAGTTCTTC	CAIPEVGSYNEQFF
TRBV28	TRBJ2-7	.	.	TGTGCCAGCGGCTTTCCAGTTTTCGAGCAGTACTTC	CASGFPVFEQYF
TRBV6-1	TRBJ2-1	TRBD2	many	TGTGCCAGCAGTAAAGCGGGGGGGCCGGGCAATGAGCAGTTCTTC	CASSKAGGPGNEQFF
TRBV6-1	TRBJ2-2	.	.	TGTGCCAGCAACCAACCGATCACCGGGGAGCTGTTTTTT	CASNQPITGELFF
TRBV7-9	TRBJ1-4	.	once	TGTGCCAGCAGTTCGCCGGTCCTCTCGGCTAATGAAAAACTGTTTTTT	CASSSPVLSANEKLFF
TRBV29-1	TRBJ1-1	.	many	TGCAGCGTTGAAGATCAGGCAGGGTCCACTGAAGCTTTCTTT	CSVEDQAGSTEAFF
TRBV6-6	TRBJ2-1	.	.	TGTGCCAGCGGTTACGGAAGCCCCCAGGGCTGCAATGAGCAGTTCTTC	CASGYGSPQGCNEQFF
TRBV3-1	TRBJ1-2	.	.	TGTGCCAGCAGCCAAGACAGGATTACCTATGGCTACACCTTC	CASSQDRITYGYTF
TRBV7-2	TRBJ1-5	.	many	TGTGCCAGCAGCTTTCCAAGCCAGCCCCAGCATTTT	CASSFPSQPQHF
TRBV18	TRBJ2-3	TRBD2	.	TGTGCCAGCTCACCATTTCCCCAGCTAGCGGGCTTCACAGATACGCAGTATTTT	CASSPFPQLAGFTDTQYF
TRBV9	TRBJ2-7	.	many	TGTGCCAGCAGCGTAGCTTCCCAATCCTACGAGCAGTACTTC	CASSVASQSYEQYF